The text below deals with one T cell receptor beta chain. CDR1 is MNHNS and CDR2 is SASEGT in the germline V gene. The CDR3 is 13 amino acids. The junction had 9 bases not matched to a gene; V was cut back by 8 bases and J by 8 bases. This sample was included in a study of T cell repertoires in cytomegalovirus infection. Using its own MiXCR run on the reads, TCRdb lists one record per CDR3 protein. Of roughly 280,000 distinct CDR3 sequences listed, approximately 9.2% are singletons. Material: PBMCs. This chain uses TRBV6-1 with TRBJ1-2; 9 nucleotides match TRBD1. The source is a human donor in good health (CMV status not recorded). Some clones in this sample may be carry-over from other donors' samples. In DNA form, the CDR3 reads TGTGCCAGCGCAGAACAGGGGGCAAGGGGCTACACCTTC. This codes for CASAEQGARGYTF.